This T cell receptor beta chain was recovered during a study of T cells in Graves' hyperthyroidism and ophthalmopathy. Study-level points and caveats: Ophthalmopathy was separated from stable hyperthyroidism by a 13 V-J model. Among thyroid clonotypes expanded above 0.001, most also appeared in blood.

It was RNA transcripts that yielded the amplified TCR beta CDR3 regions. Using the HTBI primer set, a first-round RT-PCR was run on the TCR CDR3. TCRdb re-called the multiplex PCR reads with MiXCR, one entry per CDR3 protein. The sample contains 600,000 to 650,000 distinct CDR3 sequences, 20% to 25% of which appear only once. This clonotype was observed a few times. What it binds is not known. Patients having uncontrolled infection, another autoimmune disease, pregnancy or lactation were not included. This TCR was recovered from a man aged 30-40 years with Graves' ophthalmopathy. What was sequenced was blood.

The CDR3 nucleotides are TGCGCCAGCAGCTTCCCACCGGCGCAGGGAGGTAGCTACGAGCAGTACTTC. Translating it yields CASSFPPAQGGSYEQYF. This chain uses TRBV5-1 with TRBJ2-7; D perhaps matches TRBD2 (6 bases). In germline, CDR1 is SGHRS, CDR2 YFSETQ. V was shortened by 2 bases and J by 3 bases, with 21 bases between the two germline ends. CDR3 length equals 17 residues.